The 27 T cell receptor beta chains below all came from one sample that was sequenced in a study of blood T cells in healthy people across ages. Using a J-beta primer mix together with a sample-barcoded 5' primer, a second PCR was run for roughly 7 to 11 cycles. TCRdb re-called the 5' RACE reads through MiXCR, storing one row per CDR3 protein. This table holds fewer than 2 million distinct CDR3 sequences, about two fifths found once. The source material was blood. These receptors all stem from a human donor in good health.

The chain carries TRBV11-1 and TRBJ2-2; 8 bases agree with TRBD1. The CDR3 sequence is 12 residues long. Germline V lookup: CDR1 SGHAT, CDR2 FQDESV (reference sequence). The CDR3: CCGQGETGELFF. The CDR3 bases are TGTTGTGGACAGGGTGAAACCGGGGAGCTGTTTTTT.

The chain is built from TRBV9 and TRBJ1-3; a possible D gene is TRBD1 (5 bases). Trimming took off 4 bases at V and 1 base at J, with 12 bases between the two ends. CDR1 is SGDLS and CDR2 is YYNGEE in the germline V gene. CDR3 length: 15 residues. CDR3 sequence (DNA): TGTGCCAGCAGCAAAACGGGGGTTTCTGGAAACACCATATATTTT. Its protein product is CASSKTGVSGNTIYF.

This clonotype appeared a single time. The gene calls are TRBV4-3 and TRBJ2-3, with 9 positions matching TRBD2. Per germline, CDR1 LGHNA and CDR2 YSLEER. The CDR3 is 16 amino acids. V lost 3 bases, J lost 6 bases, and 10 bases stayed unmatched. The CDR3 loop is CASSHVSGGTGDTQYF. CDR3 in DNA: TGCGCCAGCAGCCACGTTAGCGGGGGCACGGGGGATACGCAGTATTTT.

The J gene is TRBJ1-1, the V gene TRBV12-3 or TRBV12-4; D may be TRBD1 (6 bases). Trimming took 5 bases from V and 3 from J, leaving 13 bases between them. The CDR3 spans 14 residues. The CDR3 nucleotides read TGTGCCAGCAGTGGGGGCTCCTGGGACACTGAAGCTTTCTTT. Encoded protein: CASSGGSWDTEAFF.

This clonotype was detected only a few times. The chain is built from TRBV7-2 and TRBJ1-2; TRBD1 agrees at 7 bases. V dropped 4 bases and J dropped 8; count of bases not matched to a gene: 7. The germline CDR1 and CDR2 sequences are SGHTA and FQGNSA. The CDR3 covers 13 residues. CDR3: CASSSQGPRGYTF. The CDR3 bases are TGTGCCAGCAGCTCACAGGGGCCTCGAGGCTACACCTTC. Using reference TRBV7-2 and TRBJ1-2 for the parts outside the CDR3, the full variable domain is GAGVSQSPSNKVTEKGKDVELRCDPISGHTALYWYRQSLGQGLEFLIYFQGNSAPDKSGLPSDRFSAERTGGSVSTLTIQRTQQEDSAVYLCASSSQGPRGYTFGSGTRLTVV.

The chain recombines TRBV6-5 with TRBJ2-5, with D possibly TRBD2 on 5 matching bases. The J call is doubtful: the DNA matches TRBJ2-7 better. This CDR3 is built from 15 residues. Looked up from germline, CDR1 is MNHEY and CDR2 is SVGAGI. DNA for the CDR3: TGTGCCAGCACCACGTCCTGGCGGGCTGGGAACGAGCAGTACTTC. It encodes CASTTSWRAGNEQYF.

Details on this clonotype: The CDR3 does not end in the conserved phenylalanine or tryptophan, so this is likely a read error. The gene calls are TRBV7-2 and TRBJ2-7; D is undetermined. V was pared by 0 bases and J by 0 bases, with 6 bases between. From germline, CDR1 is SGHTA and CDR2 FQGNSA. The CDR3 has 14 amino acids. The CDR3 region is CASSLASFSYEQYL. The DNA for the CDR3 is TGTGCCAGCAGCTTAGCTAGCTTCTCCTACGAGCAGTACCTC.

The chain carries TRBV7-2 and TRBJ2-5; TRBD2 might be the D (6 bases). V was trimmed by 5 bases and J by 7 bases, leaving 14 bases between them. Per germline, CDR1 SGHTA and CDR2 FQGNSA. This CDR3 spans 13 amino acids. CDR3 sequence reads: CASSIGGRRTQYF. The CDR3 region has the DNA TGTGCCAGCAGCATTGGGGGGAGGCGGACCCAGTACTTC.

This chain connects TRBV4-1 to TRBJ1-2, with TRBD1 identical over 9 bases. Germline trimming cut 5 bases from V and 3 bases from J; bases unmatched to any gene: 7. The CDR3 is 15 amino acids. The germline V gene has CDR1 MGHRA and CDR2 YSYEKL. The CDR3 bases are TGCGCCAGCAGCTTACCTGGACAGGGGTACTATGGCTACACCTTC. Translated, it gives CASSLPGQGYYGYTF.

The sample holds a few counts of this clonotype. The chain has TRBV30 and TRBJ1-1; the D is unclear. Per germline, CDR1 GTSNPN and CDR2 SVGIG (reference sequence). This CDR3 comprises 13 residues. The V and J ends lost 1 base and 0 bases respectively, with 6 bases between them. CDR3 sequence: CAWSGQLNTEAFF. The DNA of the CDR3 is TGTGCCTGGAGTGGGCAGTTGAACACTGAAGCTTTCTTT.

V usage is TRBV7-9 and J usage is TRBJ2-1, with D maybe TRBD2 (6 bases). V was trimmed by 7 bases and J by 6 bases, leaving 16 bases between them. Germline CDR1 is SEHNR and CDR2 is FQNEAQ (reference sequence). This CDR3 region has 14 residues. The CDR3 DNA reads TGTGCCAGCACCAACCCCGGAGGGTTCAATGAGCAGTTCTTC. It codes for CASTNPGGFNEQFF. The variable domain in full, with the rest retrieved from reference TRBV7-9 and TRBJ2-1, is DTGVSQNPRHKITKRGQNVTFRCDPISEHNRLYWYRQTLGQGPEFLTYFQNEAQLEKSRLLSDRFSAERPKGSFSTLEIQRTEQGDSAMYLCASTNPGGFNEQFFGPGTRLTVL.

A few counts support this clonotype. The V gene is TRBV20-1, the J gene TRBJ2-3; TRBD2 matches at 12 bases. Germline CDR1 reads DFQATT; CDR2 reads SNEGSKA (reference sequence). The CDR3 totals 19 residues. After removal of 0 bases from V and 2 bases from J, the junction contained 12 bases not matched to a gene. The chain's CDR3 is CSARDRGASGGEYTDTQYF. The CDR3 nucleotides read TGCAGTGCTAGAGATCGTGGGGCTAGCGGGGGGGAGTACACAGATACGCAGTATTTT.

The V and J genes are TRBV24-1 and TRBJ1-2, with TRBD1 as a possible D gene (5 bases). The CDR3 length is 15 residues. The ends were cut back, 5 bases at V and 4 bases at J, with 16 bases in the middle. Germline V gene sequence: CDR1 KGHDR, CDR2 SFDVKD. The CDR3 here is CATSGEGDQVYGYTF. The CDR3, as DNA: TGTGCCACCAGTGGAGAAGGGGATCAGGTCTATGGCTACACCTTC.

The rearrangement joins TRBV29-1 to TRBJ2-3; TRBD1 might be the D (5 bases). The germline V gene has CDR1 SQVTM and CDR2 ANQGSEA. This CDR3 has 14 residues. The V gene lost 4 bases and the J gene lost 4 bases, with 15 bases spanning the gap. CDR3 DNA sequence: TGCAGCGTTGGCAGGGTCTTACGGGCAGATACGCAGTATTTT. As protein: CSVGRVLRADTQYF.

V and J are TRBV3-1 and TRBJ2-3, with 9 bases identical to TRBD2. This CDR3 contains 15 residues. V shed 1 base, J shed 8 bases, and the junction held 7 bases outside the gene matches. CDR1 is LGHDT and CDR2 is YNNKEL in the germline V gene (reference sequence). Written as DNA, the CDR3 is TGTGCCAGCAGCCAAGGACCGGGGCGGGGGGGTACGCAGTATTTT. Encoded protein: CASSQGPGRGGTQYF.

The V call is TRBV12-3 or TRBV12-4, the J call TRBJ2-3, with a weak D call TRBD2 (6 bases). The CDR3 has 13 residues. V shed 8 bases and J shed 2 bases, with 11 bases lying between them. The CDR3 here is CASRDSLTDTQYF. As DNA, the CDR3 is TGTGCCAGCCGGGACTCCCTCACAGATACGCAGTATTTT.

This chain uses TRBV12-3 or TRBV12-4 with TRBJ1-5, with a possible D match to TRBD1 (6 bases). The V end lost 6 bases, the J end lost 3 bases, and 12 bases lay between the germline ends. The CDR3 has 14 amino acids. The CDR3 nucleotides are TGTGCCAGCAGACGAGGGGGAATCAATCAGCCCCAGCATTTT. As protein: CASRRGGINQPQHF.

This clonotype was seen only a few times. The genes are TRBV12-3 or TRBV12-4 and TRBJ2-3; D gene unclear. Trimming removed 6 bases from V and 4 bases from J, with 8 bases in between. This CDR3 has 12 amino acids. CDR3 amino acids: CASSRYSDTQYF. As DNA, the CDR3 is TGTGCCAGCAGCCGATATTCAGATACGCAGTATTTT.

The gene calls are TRBV7-9 and TRBJ1-1; D gene uncertain. The CDR3 contains 11 residues. Germline V gives CDR1 SEHNR, CDR2 FQNEAQ (reference sequence). The CDR3 DNA sequence: TGTGTCGGCTACTGGGGCACTGAAGCTTTCTTT. Amino acid sequence: CVGYWGTEAFF.

The genes are TRBV12-3 or TRBV12-4 and TRBJ2-4, with 9 positions matching TRBD2. This CDR3 spans 16 amino acids. Unmatched junction bases numbered 14, after V lost 1 base and J lost 13 bases. The CDR3: CASSLDGAGGQSEQYF. CDR3 DNA sequence: TGTGCCAGCAGTTTAGATGGGGCGGGGGGGCAGTCGGAGCAGTACTTC.

J is TRBJ1-5 and V is TRBV12-3 or TRBV12-4; no firm D call. V was trimmed by 6 bases and J by 12 bases, leaving 18 bases between them. The CDR3 spans 13 residues. This CDR3 reads CASSPHWGEHQHF. DNA for the CDR3: TGTGCCAGCAGCCCCCATTGGGGAGAACACCAGCATTTT.

This chain joins TRBV10-3 and TRBJ2-5, with TRBD2 matching 10 bases. V lost 6 bases, J lost 1 base, and 5 bases stayed unmatched. The CDR3 is made up of 15 amino acids. The germline CDR1 and CDR2 sequences are ENHRY and SYGVKD. CDR3 in DNA: TGTGCCATCAGCGATCAGCGGGGGGGCCAAGAGACCCAGTACTTC. Its protein is CAISDQRGGQETQYF.

The CDR3 reads CASSVRQGFLDEQYF. The CDR3 DNA sequence: TGTGCCAGCAGCGTACGACAGGGATTTCTCGACGAGCAGTACTTC. V and J are TRBV9 and TRBJ2-4; 7 positions agree with TRBD1. The J call may be incorrect, as the DNA end agrees better with TRBJ2-7. Germline-derived CDR1 and CDR2 are SGDLS and YYNGEE. The CDR3 has 15 residues.

This clonotype was observed a handful of times. The V call is TRBV4-2, the J call TRBJ1-6; the D gene is possibly TRBD1 (5 bases). V was cut by 0 bases and J by 5 bases, with 8 bases left in between. The CDR3 runs 15 residues. Germline V gene data show CDR1 as LGHNA and CDR2 as YNFKEQ. This chain's CDR3 is CASSQDAGDNSPLHF. CDR3 coding DNA: TGTGCCAGCAGCCAAGATGCGGGGGATAATTCACCCCTCCACTTT.

This clonotype was seen ten or more times. The chain uses TRBV20-1 and TRBJ2-4; no definite D call. Germline-derived CDR1 and CDR2 are DFQATT and SNEGSKA (reference sequence). The length of the CDR3 is 14 residues. Trimming pared 0 bases from V and 0 bases from J, leaving 6 bases between. This chain's CDR3 is CSARENRAKNIQYF. In DNA form, the CDR3 reads TGCAGTGCTAGAGAAAACAGAGCCAAAAACATTCAGTACTTC.

This clonotype has more than one count but fewer than ten. The V gene is TRBV28, the J gene TRBJ2-5; D call uncertain. The ends were cut back, 6 bases at V and 4 bases at J, with 12 bases in the middle. The CDR3 extends over 13 amino acids. Per germline, CDR1 MDHEN and CDR2 SYDVKM. The CDR3 nucleotides are TGTGCCAGCAGCCCCGAGGAGCGAGAGACCCAGTACTTC. Residues: CASSPEERETQYF.

The chain recombines TRBV24-1 with TRBJ2-4; 9 bases align to TRBD1. CDR3 length: 13 amino acids. The junction had 5 bases not matched to a gene; V was cut back by 9 bases and J by 6 bases. Germline loops: CDR1 KGHDR, CDR2 SFDVKD. This chain's CDR3 is CATPPDRGNIQYF. The CDR3 DNA reads TGTGCCACCCCTCCGGACAGGGGAAACATTCAGTACTTC.